This T cell receptor beta chain was retrieved from a study of blood T cell repertoires in COVID-19. Clinical history as reported by participants underpinned cohort assignment. Two negative PCRs, clearance, or symptom resolution were required of recovered Cohort 3 donors. Libraries were prepared by immunoSEQ multiplex PCR; TCRdb keeps only in-frame clonotypes and omits some of them. The sample yields about 380,000 clones, approximately 89% seen once. V was trimmed by 6 bases and J by 0 bases, leaving 8 bases between them. The CDR3 sequence is 13 residues long. CDR1 and CDR2 (germline): ENHRY, SYGVKD. This chain uses TRBV10-3 with TRBJ1-2, with D unclear. This receptor was obtained from a man under 40 who had recovered from COVID-19. Sequencing was performed on PBMCs or T cells enriched from blood (not recorded which). The CDR3 sequence is CAISAQSNYGYTF. CDR3 nucleotide sequence: TGTGCCATCAGCGCTCAGTCTAACTATGGCTACACCTTC.